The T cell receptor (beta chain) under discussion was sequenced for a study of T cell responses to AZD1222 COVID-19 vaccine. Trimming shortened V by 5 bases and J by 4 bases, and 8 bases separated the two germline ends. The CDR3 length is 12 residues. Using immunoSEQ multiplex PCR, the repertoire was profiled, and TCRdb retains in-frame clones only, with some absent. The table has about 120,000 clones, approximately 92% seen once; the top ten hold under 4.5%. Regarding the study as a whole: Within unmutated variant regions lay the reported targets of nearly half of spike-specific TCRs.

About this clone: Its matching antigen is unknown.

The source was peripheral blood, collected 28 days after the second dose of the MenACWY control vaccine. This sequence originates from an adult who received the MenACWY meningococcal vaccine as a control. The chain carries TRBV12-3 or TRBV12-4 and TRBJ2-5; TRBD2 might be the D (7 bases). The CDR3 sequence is CASSRGGETQYF. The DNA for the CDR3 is TGTGCCAGCAGTAGGGGGGGAGAGACCCAGTACTTC.